The sample holds one count of the clone carrying this T cell receptor (beta chain). Its target is not known. This sample is drawn from a study of high-grade serous ovarian cancer treatment subgroups. Turning to the study itself: On average, 14,192 reads and 7,000 to 8,500 unique TCR beta rearrangements were obtained per sample. Study-wide results and limits: Without spatial data, bulk sequencing limits insight into HGSC tumor diversity. The analyses considered CDR3 and ignored CDR1 and CDR2. Different patients shared almost no repertoire; same-patient tumors shared about 0.095 to 0.85.

Tumor samples were taken before definitive surgery or chemotherapy. CDR1 is SGHNT and CDR2 is YYREEE in the germline V gene (reference sequence). This CDR3 comprises 13 residues. The V end was cut by 3 bases, the J end by 5 bases, with 12 bases between. The protocol was immunoSEQ multiplex PCR, while the TCRdb copy is restricted to in-frame clones and leaves out a portion. This sample has approximately 36,000 clones, with roughly 83% found just once. Sequenced sample: tumor tissue. V gene TRBV5-4 combines with J gene TRBJ2-7; D gene unclear. This receptor was identified in a human donor with high-grade serous ovarian cancer. CDR3 sequence reads: CASSSPPSDEQYF. The CDR3 DNA sequence: TGTGCCAGCAGCTCCCCCCCTAGTGACGAGCAGTACTTC. The whole variable domain, filled in from reference TRBV5-4 and TRBJ2-7, reads ETGVTQSPTHLIKTRGQQVTLRCSSQSGHNTVSWYQQALGQGPQFIFQYYREEENGRGNFPPRFSGLQFPNYSSELNVNALELDDSALYLCASSSPPSDEQYFGPGTRLTVT.